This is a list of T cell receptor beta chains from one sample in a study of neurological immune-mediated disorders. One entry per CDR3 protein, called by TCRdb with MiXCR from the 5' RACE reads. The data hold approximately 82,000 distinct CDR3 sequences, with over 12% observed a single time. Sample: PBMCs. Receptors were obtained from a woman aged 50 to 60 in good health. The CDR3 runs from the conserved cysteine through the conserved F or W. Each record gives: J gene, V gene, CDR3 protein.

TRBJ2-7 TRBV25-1 CASSNRDNSYEQYF
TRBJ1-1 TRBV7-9 CASSLNSGAAFF
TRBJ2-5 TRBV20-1 CSAGTSPQETQYF
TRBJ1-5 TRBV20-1 CSARVHSNQPQHF
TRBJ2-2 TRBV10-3 CAIREVPVGGELFF
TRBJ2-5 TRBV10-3 CAISGREETQYF
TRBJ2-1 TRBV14 CASSRQRIEQFF
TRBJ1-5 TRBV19 CASSTPPTGIEGNQPQHF
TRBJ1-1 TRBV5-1 CASSDYPGGSKTEAFF
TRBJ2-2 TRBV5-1 CASGWSGGTGELFF
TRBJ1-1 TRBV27 CASSRDNRGAGTEAFF
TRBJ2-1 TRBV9 CASSRSGTSGISNEQFF
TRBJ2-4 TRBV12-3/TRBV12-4 CASSPIAGAKNIQYF
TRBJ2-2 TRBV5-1 CASSWGVAALNTGELFF
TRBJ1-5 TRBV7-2 CASSLVGTASNQPQHF
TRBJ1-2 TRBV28 CASSLGSPDTF
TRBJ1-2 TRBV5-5 CASSIRGGDYGYTF
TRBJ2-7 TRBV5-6 CASSLTTSGRSYEQYF
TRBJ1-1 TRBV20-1 CSAAGTGRNTEAFF
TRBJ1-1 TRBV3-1 CASSHGGLTEAFF
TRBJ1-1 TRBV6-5 CASSQGRATEAFF
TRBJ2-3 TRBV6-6 CASRWEQESTDTQYF
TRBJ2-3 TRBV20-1 CSARRPPWAGDRDTQYF
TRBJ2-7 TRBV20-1 CSATPTEIYEQYF
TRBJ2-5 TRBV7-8 CASSLESLGTQYF
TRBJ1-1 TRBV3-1 CASSQWTGANTEAFF
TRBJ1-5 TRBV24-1 CATSSGGGQPQHF
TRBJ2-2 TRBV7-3 CASSNGGELFF
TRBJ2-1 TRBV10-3 CATEVSSGSGDEQFF
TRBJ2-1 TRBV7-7 CASSLGVDSYNEQFF
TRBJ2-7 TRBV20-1 CSASPGLAEYEQYF
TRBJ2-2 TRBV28 CASSLPAGSTGELFF
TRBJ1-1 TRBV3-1 CASSQGVNTEAFF